This TCR beta chain emerged from a study of blood T cells in healthy people across ages. A minimum of 7 million PBMCs was isolated per sample. Study-wide points: Comparison with aged donors showed that long-lived donors had more naive CD4+ cells and higher diversity. TCR beta diversity, measured per million T cells, fell in a roughly linear way with age.

Alongside a J-beta primer mix, a sample-barcoded 5' primer served in a second PCR lasting roughly 7 to 11 cycles. A 12-random-nucleotide template-switch adaptor tagged each cDNA molecule. One entry per CDR3 protein, called by TCRdb with MiXCR from the 5' RACE reads. The sample shows approximately 670,000 distinct CDR3 sequences, around 41% of them seen only once. Comments on this clonotype: Its antigen is unidentified.

The CDR3 runs to 13 residues. CDR1 GTSNPN and CDR2 SVGIG come from the germline V gene (reference sequence). Germline trimming cut 0 bases from V and 14 bases from J; bases unmatched to any gene: 9. What was sequenced was blood. This chain uses TRBV30 with TRBJ2-1, with 8 bases fitting TRBD2. The source of this sequence is an elderly man in good health. CDR3 sequence (DNA): TGTGCCTGGAGTGTAAAGGTATTAGCGGGAAAGTTCTTC. Amino acids: CAWSVKVLAGKFF.